The clone carrying this T cell receptor beta chain turned up a few times. Its target is unknown. Treatment defined: oral pan-JAK inhibitor, 5-10 mg twice daily. This CDR3 has 13 residues. Germline CDR1 is SQVTM and CDR2 is ANQGSEA. V was shortened by 6 bases and J by 7 bases, with 18 bases between the two germline ends. The data stem from a study of CD8+ T cells in alopecia areata. Study findings and constraints: Resident alphabeta T-cell populations of normal skin are likewise subject to sequencing in scalp samples.

cDNA reverse transcribed from extracted RNA served as the sequencing template. Repertoires were generated with immunoSEQ multiplex PCR, while TCRdb's copy carries only in-frame clones and drops some. The profile covers about 300,000 clones, with 58% appearing a single time and under 2% taken by the ten largest. The chain has TRBV29-1 and TRBJ1-1, with D unclear. The TCR originated in a human donor with alopecia areata. This specimen was CD4+ T cells sorted from blood, taken at week 24, from a patient treated with tofacitinib. This CDR3 is CSVRADGPLEAFF. In nucleotides, the CDR3 is TGCAGCGTCCGGGCGGACGGTCCCCTTGAAGCTTTCTTT. Combining the CDR3 with reference TRBV29-1 and TRBJ1-1 gives the whole variable domain SAVISQKPSRDICQRGTSLTIQCQVDSQVTMMFWYRQQPGQSLTLIATANQGSEATYESGFVIDKFPISRPNLTFSTLTVSNMSPEDSSIYLCSVRADGPLEAFFGQGTRLTVV.